A single sample gave rise to the 12 T cell receptor beta chains below, sequenced in a study of blood T cells in healthy people across ages. The use of a sample-barcoded 5' primer and a J-beta primer mix characterized a second PCR of about 7 to 12 cycles. TCRdb passed the 5' RACE reads through MiXCR, listing each CDR3 protein once. The top ten clones hold approximately 10% of a sample with 800,000 to 950,000 distinct CDR3 sequences, roughly 28% of them seen once. This sample also appeared in a second study, on T cells of mothers and their children.

Specimen: blood. The receptors come from a woman aged 40 to 50 in good health.

The chain links TRBV27 to TRBJ2-5; D is unclear. Trimming removed 7 bases at V and 1 base at J, with 7 bases between. Germline-derived CDR1 and CDR2 are MNHEY and SMNVEV (reference sequence). The CDR3 totals 12 residues. CDR3 sequence reads: CASTDAQETQYF. The CDR3 coding sequence is TGTGCCAGCACCGATGCCCAAGAGACCCAGTACTTC.

Note on this clonotype: Just one base apart from a much larger clone, this may be a read error. The chain employs TRBV10-3 and TRBJ1-6; D is unresolved. The V end lost 4 bases, the J end lost 5 bases, and 12 bases lay between the germline ends. Germline CDR1 and CDR2: ENHRY and SYGVKD. The length of the CDR3 is 15 residues. The DNA of the CDR3 is TGTGCCATCAGTGCGGGAGAATCCAATAATTCACCCCTCCACTTT. Its translation is CAISAGESNNSPLHF.

The rearrangement links TRBV7-2 to TRBJ2-7, with 10 bases fitting TRBD1. The ends lost 3 bases at V and 3 bases at J; junction bases unmatched: 2. The CDR3 loop spans 14 amino acids. Germline V gene data show CDR1 as SGHTA and CDR2 as FQGNSA. CDR3 DNA sequence: TGTGCCAGCAGCTTGGGACAGGGGTGCTACGAGCAGTACTTC. Translated: CASSLGQGCYEQYF.

A few counts support this clonotype. The CDR3 protein is CASLIGGSYNEQFF. The CDR3 coding sequence is TGTGCCAGCCTTATTGGAGGCTCCTACAATGAGCAGTTCTTC. The chain joins TRBV11-2 to TRBJ2-1; D may be TRBD2 (5 bases). The germline CDR1 and CDR2 sequences are SGHAT and FQNNGV. This CDR3 comprises 14 residues. Between the trimmed V and J ends, which lost 8 bases and 0 bases, there was a span of 11 bases.

The table lists this clonotype with many counts. This chain links TRBV28 with TRBJ2-1, with 12 bases aligning to TRBD2. CDR3 size: 15 residues. Germline V gene lookup returns CDR1 MDHEN and CDR2 SYDVKM. Trimming removed 6 bases from V and 5 bases from J; junction bases left unmatched: 5. Written as DNA, the CDR3 is TGTGCCAGCAGCCTACTAGCGGGGGGAAACAATGAGCAGTTCTTC. Translation: CASSLLAGGNNEQFF.

The chain uses TRBV3-1 and TRBJ1-6; unclear D gene. There are 15 residues in the CDR3. Trimming shortened V by 0 bases and J by 10 bases, and 13 bases separated the two germline ends. Germline V gives CDR1 LGHDT, CDR2 YNNKEL (reference sequence). The CDR3 region has the DNA TGTGCCAGCAGCCAAGATCTCTTCACGGGGTCACCCCTCCACTTT. Amino acids: CASSQDLFTGSPLHF.

This rearrangement joins TRBV18 to TRBJ2-1; 10 bases are a match to TRBD1. The CDR3 sequence is 17 residues long. V was pared by 5 bases and J by 4 bases, with 11 bases of the junction left unmatched. The germline gives CDR1 KGHSH, CDR2 LQKENI. The CDR3 sequence is CASSTRTRDRGYNEQFF. CDR3 sequence (DNA): TGTGCCAGCTCAACACGAACTCGGGACAGGGGATACAATGAGCAGTTCTTC.

The chain carries TRBV7-2 and TRBJ1-2; perhaps TRBD1 as D (5 bases). The V gene's germline CDR1 is SGHTA and CDR2 FQGNSA. Trimming shortened V by 1 base and J by 8 bases, and 14 bases separated the two germline ends. This CDR3 is built from 14 residues. CDR3 DNA sequence: TGTGCCAGCAGCTTAGACGGCAGCCGGGGGGGCTACACCTTC. Protein product: CASSLDGSRGGYTF.

Regarding this clonotype: A much larger clone differs by one base, so this may be a read error. The chain joins TRBV28 to TRBJ2-4, with D maybe TRBD2 (5 bases). The assigned J gene may be wrong: the sequence end matches TRBJ2-7 better. Germline-derived CDR1 and CDR2 are MDHEN and SYDVKM. The CDR3 loop spans 16 amino acids. CDR3 sequence reads: CASTPPVGRGSYEQYF. The CDR3 DNA reads TGTGCCAGCACCCCTCCGGTGGGGAGAGGATCGTACGAGCAGTACTTC.

Turning to this clonotype: Since a much larger clone is just one base distant, this may be a read error. The chain links TRBV6-2 or TRBV6-3 to TRBJ2-1; D is possibly TRBD2 (7 bases). V lost 2 bases, J lost 5 bases, and 13 bases lay in between. The germline V gene has CDR1 MNHEY and CDR2 SVGEGT. This CDR3 region has 15 residues. The CDR3 loop is CASSYGGAVHNEQFF. CDR3 nucleotides: TGTGCCAGCAGTTACGGGGGGGCTGTGCACAATGAGCAGTTCTTC.

This clonotype was seen a handful of times. V usage is TRBV21-1 and J usage is TRBJ2-7; no DNA check was done on the table's D call, TRBD1. TRBV21-1 is noted as a pseudogene. The CDR3 runs to 14 residues. Written as DNA, the CDR3 is TGTGCCAGGGGGATCACAGGGCATGGCTACGAGCAGTACTTC. Translating it yields CARGITGHGYEQYF.

The chain is built from TRBV28 and TRBJ1-5, with unresolved D. Looked up from germline, CDR1 is MDHEN and CDR2 is SYDVKM. Between the trimmed V and J ends, which lost 4 bases and 5 bases, there was a span of 9 bases. The CDR3 totals 13 residues. The CDR3: CASSSNLDQPQHF. As DNA, the CDR3 is TGTGCCAGCAGTTCCAACTTAGATCAGCCCCAGCATTTT.